This T cell receptor beta chain originates from a study of cytomegalovirus exposure and HLA in healthy donors. PCR employed 60 Vbeta and 13 Jbeta primers. This table comes from immunoSEQ multiplex PCR, and its TCRdb copy is limited to in-frame clones, with some not included. The sample includes roughly 150,000 clones, approximately 85% of them seen just once. Study conclusions and caveats: Sequencing likely generated an artifact that appeared as a cluster of highly shared sequence variants. Among TCR beta chains, those listed as cytomegalovirus-associated numbered roughly 150. The dataset shows that most TCR sequences were rare, while some public TCRs occurred in many donors.

Notes on this clone: Its antigen is not known.

The CDR3 totals 14 residues. V gave up 7 bases and J gave up 4 bases; unmatched junction bases: 7. Germline V gene sequence: CDR1 LGHNT, CDR2 FRNRAP. This sequence originates from a girl aged 2 to 9 in good health and CMV-seropositive. The chain recombines TRBV12-5 with TRBJ2-1; 7 positions match TRBD1. Sequenced input: PBMCs. DNA for the CDR3: TGTGCTAGTGCACCGGGACAGCCTTACAATGAGCAGTTCTTC. Amino acids: CASAPGQPYNEQFF.